The 7 T cell receptor beta chains presented below share a single source sample, sequenced in a study of CXCR3-negative and CXCR3-positive naive CD8 T cells. Libraries were UMI-labeled 5' RACE TRB cDNA. Reanalyzing the 5' RACE reads, TCRdb keeps one entry per CDR3 protein, without DNA. The table counts roughly 29,000 distinct CDR3 sequences; about a tenth lies in the top ten. Sequenced sample: memory CD8+ T cells from blood. The source of these receptors is a human donor in good health. Some clones in this sample may be carry-over from other donors' samples.

The chain combines TRBV6-6 with TRBJ1-6; without DNA, the TCRdb call of TRBD1 cannot be checked. CDR1 MNHNY and CDR2 SVGAGI come from the germline V gene (reference sequence). The CDR3 is made up of 14 amino acids. This CDR3 is CASRNREPNSPLHF.

The genes are TRBV7-6 and TRBJ1-6. Germline CDR1 reads SGHVS; CDR2 reads FNYEAQ. The CDR3 contains 19 residues. The CDR3 here is CASSQTSGGGESYSSPLHF.

This CDR3 reads CASSLGTSGHEQYF. This chain joins TRBV7-6 and TRBJ2-7; TCRdb returns TRBD2, unconfirmable since there is no DNA. This CDR3 spans 14 amino acids. The germline gives CDR1 SGHVS, CDR2 FNYEAQ. The full variable domain, rest sourced from reference TRBV7-6 and TRBJ2-7, is GAGVSQSPRYKVTKRGQDVALRCDPISGHVSLYWYRQALGQGPEFLTYFNYEAQQDKSGLPNDRFSAERPEGSISTLTIQRTEQRDSAMYRCASSLGTSGHEQYFGPGTRLTVT.

V gene TRBV4-3 combines with J gene TRBJ2-5; absent DNA, TCRdb's TRBD2 call cannot be checked. The CDR3 is made up of 16 amino acids. Germline V lookup: CDR1 LGHNA, CDR2 YSLEER. The chain's CDR3 is CASSQSPGTPQETQYF.

This rearrangement joins TRBV10-2 to TRBJ2-3; TCRdb proposes TRBD1, but this gene call is untestable without DNA. This CDR3 contains 15 residues. Germline CDR1 and CDR2: WSHSY and SAAADI. The CDR3: CASRPGGAGTDTQYF.

The chain uses TRBV3-1 and TRBJ2-5; TCRdb outputs TRBD2, but without DNA this stays unchecked. CDR3 length: 19 amino acids. Per the germline V gene, CDR1 is LGHDT and CDR2 is YNNKEL (reference sequence). CDR3 residues: CASSQEVGLAGRLQETQYF.

The V and J genes are TRBV28 and TRBJ2-7; TCRdb returns TRBD1, unconfirmable since there is no DNA. CDR1 and CDR2 (germline): MDHEN, SYDVKM. This CDR3 region has 12 residues. The CDR3 region is CASSFPGYEQYF.